This entry concerns a single T cell receptor (beta chain). The data derive from a study of blood T cell repertoires in COVID-19. Study-wide context: Italy, Spain and the United States were the sources of the convalescent and acute COVID-19 samples. From T cells, B-cell-depleted T cells, or PBMCs came the material, which was cDNA or gDNA.

CDR1 GTSNPN and CDR2 SVGIG come from the germline V gene (reference sequence). V lost 0 bases and J lost 1; bases outside the gene matches: 3. This CDR3 region has 15 residues. Sequencing was performed with immunoSEQ multiplex PCR; in TCRdb, only in-frame clones are kept and a portion is missing. The sample lists roughly 160,000 clones, 80% to 90% occurring once. V usage is TRBV30 and J usage is TRBJ1-5; the match to TRBD1 covers 7 bases. This sequence originates from an older woman who had recovered from COVID-19. Material for sequencing was peripheral blood. Here the CDR3 reads CAWSVHRGSNQPQHF. In DNA, the CDR3 is TGTGCCTGGAGTGTACACAGGGGAAGCAATCAGCCCCAGCATTTT.